This note documents a single T cell receptor beta chain sequence. The data stem from a study of blood T cell repertoires in COVID-19. In terms of age and location, participants ranged from roughly 18 to 89 years and lived in about 25 US areas. The table came from immunoSEQ multiplex PCR; TCRdb's copy has only in-frame clones and leaves some out. The data hold tens of thousands of clones, with about 82% observed a single time. The CDR3 totals 18 residues. Germline V CDR1 and CDR2: MGHRA, YSYEKL. The V end lost 0 bases, the J end lost 0 bases, and 12 bases lay between the germline ends. What was sequenced was PBMCs or T cells enriched from blood (not recorded which). This TCR was sampled from a woman aged 40 to 49 with acute COVID-19. The gene calls are TRBV4-1 and TRBJ1-6; no definite D call. This CDR3 reads CASSQDQITSSYNSPLHF. In DNA, the CDR3 is TGCGCCAGCAGCCAAGATCAAATAACTAGCTCCTATAATTCACCCCTCCACTTT.